What follows are 18 T cell receptor beta chains derived from one specimen sequenced in a study of blood T cell repertoires in COVID-19. The data were produced by immunoSEQ multiplex PCR, yet TCRdb's version contains in-frame clones alone and is incomplete. Of about 310,000 clones listed, over 75% are singletons. The sequencing input was peripheral blood. The receptors were gathered from a man aged 50 to 59 with active or convalescent COVID-19.

This clone has just one count. This chain uses TRBV4-3 with TRBJ2-7; tentative D call: TRBD2 (6 bases). This CDR3 region has 14 residues. V was pared by 4 bases and J by 3 bases, with 13 bases between. The germline V gene has CDR1 LGHNA and CDR2 YSLEER. CDR3 sequence: CASSPGLTNYEQYF. The CDR3 bases are TGCGCCAGCAGCCCCGGACTAACTAACTACGAGCAGTACTTC.

This clone occurred once. The V and J genes are TRBV11-2 and TRBJ1-2; possibly TRBD1 for D (5 bases). V was cut by 4 bases and J by 4 bases, with 10 bases left in between. The CDR3 is 13 residues long. Germline lookup yields CDR1 SGHAT and CDR2 FQNNGV. DNA for the CDR3: TGTGCCAGCAGCTACGGGGGGGGCTATGGCTACACCTTC. This gives the protein CASSYGGGYGYTF.

This clone was seen more than once but under ten times. The chain carries TRBV18 and TRBJ2-1; TRBD2 matches 8 bases. This CDR3 comprises 16 residues. CDR1 and CDR2 from the germline V gene are KGHSH and LQKENI. The V gene end was trimmed by 4 bases and the J gene end by 4 bases; junction bases not matched to a gene: 9. DNA of the CDR3: TGTGCCAGCTCACTAATAGCGGGGAGTCAATACAATGAGCAGTTCTTC. The encoded protein is CASSLIAGSQYNEQFF.

CDR3 DNA sequence: TGTGCCATCAGTGTGGAGGCTAACTATGGCTACACCTTC. Translating it yields CAISVEANYGYTF. The V gene is TRBV10-3, the J gene TRBJ1-2, with unresolved D. Germline V lookup: CDR1 ENHRY, CDR2 SYGVKD. This CDR3 has 13 amino acids. Trimming stripped 4 bases from V and 0 bases from J, with 6 bases between.

V usage is TRBV3-1 (or the pseudogene TRBV3-2) and J usage is TRBJ1-3, with unresolved D. The CDR3 is 16 amino acids. Trimming cost V 3 bases and J 0 bases, with 12 bases left between them. CDR1 is LGHDT and CDR2 is YNNKEL in the germline V gene (reference sequence). CDR3 loop: CASSQPRPNSGNTIYF. DNA for the CDR3: TGTGCCAGCAGCCAGCCGAGGCCAAACTCTGGAAACACCATATATTTT.

This clone was counted only a few times. The V and J genes are TRBV5-4 and TRBJ1-2, with 10 bases that match TRBD1. Looked up from germline, CDR1 is SGHNT and CDR2 is YYREEE (reference sequence). V lost 0 bases, J lost 4 bases, and 6 bases stayed unmatched. The CDR3 runs to 16 residues. CDR3 nucleotides: TGTGCCAGCAGCTTGGCCGGTAGGACAGGGGGCTATGGCTACACCTTC. Protein: CASSLAGRTGGYGYTF.

This chain links TRBV7-8 with TRBJ2-7, with D perhaps TRBD1 (6 bases). V was pared by 1 base and J by 2 bases, with 9 bases between. This CDR3 spans 14 amino acids. Germline values: CDR1 SGHVS, CDR2 FQNEAQ. This chain's CDR3 is CASSLDGGPYEQYF. In DNA, the CDR3 is TGTGCCAGCAGCTTAGATGGGGGCCCCTACGAGCAGTACTTC.

The chain is built from TRBV10-3 and TRBJ1-1; 8 bases agree with TRBD1. Germline values: CDR1 ENHRY, CDR2 SYGVKD. J lost 3 bases, V lost 6 bases, and 15 bases had no gene match. CDR3 length equals 17 residues. As DNA, the CDR3 is TGTGCCATCAGACTTAAAAACCCACAGGGGGGACACACTGAAGCTTTCTTT. Translating it yields CAIRLKNPQGGHTEAFF.

This clone turned up a few times. The CDR3 sequence is CASSSPRGPQHF. In DNA, the CDR3 is TGTGCCAGCAGCTCCCCCAGGGGGCCCCAGCATTTT. The rearrangement uses TRBV7-2 and TRBJ1-5, with a weak D call TRBD1 (6 bases). This CDR3 is built from 12 residues. With 4 bases removed from V and 9 bases from J, the gap between germline ends came to 10 bases. Germline loops: CDR1 SGHTA, CDR2 FQGNSA.

The chain is built from TRBV7-9 and TRBJ2-6; D remains unclear. The germline V gene has CDR1 SEHNR and CDR2 FQNEAQ (reference sequence). The CDR3 consists of 13 residues. Trimming removed 8 bases from V and 1 base from J, with 6 bases in between. Here the CDR3 reads CASCNSGANVLTF. CDR3 DNA sequence: TGTGCCAGCTGTAATTCTGGGGCCAACGTCCTGACTTTC.

The chain is built from TRBV6-2 or TRBV6-3 and TRBJ2-5; 12 nucleotides align to TRBD2. CDR3 length equals 17 residues. Trimming at V came to 4 bases and at J to 1 base, leaving 7 bases not matched to a gene. CDR1 and CDR2 from the germline V gene are MNHEY and SVGEGT. The CDR3 sequence is CASSSARTSGVQETQYF. The CDR3 DNA sequence: TGTGCCAGCAGTTCCGCCCGGACTAGCGGGGTCCAAGAGACCCAGTACTTC.

A single count supports this clone. This chain joins TRBV13 and TRBJ1-3; a weak D match, TRBD1 (6 bases). Trimming removed 4 bases at V and 4 bases at J, with 8 bases between. The germline V gene has CDR1 PRHDT and CDR2 FYEKMQ (reference sequence). The CDR3 covers 13 residues. DNA of the CDR3: TGTGCCAGCAGCTCGGGACACGGAAACACCATATATTTT. This encodes CASSSGHGNTIYF.

DNA for the CDR3: TGTGCCAGCAGCACCGGGACTGATACGCAGTATTTT. It specifies CASSTGTDTQYF. This chain links TRBV3-1 (or the pseudogene TRBV3-2) with TRBJ2-3, with a tentative D call TRBD2 (6 bases). The V gene lost 5 bases and the J gene lost 6 bases, with 9 bases spanning the gap. The length of the CDR3 is 12 residues. Germline loops: CDR1 LGHDT, CDR2 YNNKEL (reference sequence).

This sequence joins TRBV28 and TRBJ1-4; the D is unclear. V was trimmed by 3 bases and J by 8 bases, leaving 13 bases between them. The CDR3 has 14 amino acids. The V gene's germline CDR1 is MDHEN and CDR2 SYDVKM. The CDR3 DNA follows: TGTGCCAGCAGTTTCCCACCTGCGGAAGAAAAACTGTTTTTT. Its translation: CASSFPPAEEKLFF.

The J gene is TRBJ1-1, the V gene TRBV18; D remains unclear. There are 17 residues in the CDR3. Germline-derived CDR1 and CDR2 are KGHSH and LQKENI. The V gene lost 2 bases and the J gene lost 0 bases, with 16 bases spanning the gap. The CDR3, as DNA: TGTGCCAGCTCACCAAGACCGGACTTAGGGCTGAACACTGAAGCTTTCTTT. It yields the protein CASSPRPDLGLNTEAFF. Looking up the rest from reference TRBV18 and TRBJ1-1 gives the full variable domain: NAGVMQNPRHLVRRRGQEARLRCSPMKGHSHVYWYRQLPEEGLKFMVYLQKENIIDESGMPKERFSAEFPKEGPSILRIQQVVRGDSAAYFCASSPRPDLGLNTEAFFGQGTRLTVV.

This rearrangement joins TRBV2 to TRBJ2-5; TRBD2 matches 15 bases. CDR3 length equals 18 residues. Germline V gene sequence: CDR1 SNHLY, CDR2 FYNNEI. Germline trimming cut 6 bases from V and 0 bases from J; bases unmatched to any gene: 8. As DNA, the CDR3 is TGTGCCAGCAGAGGGACTAGCGGGAGGTTTGGGTACCAAGAGACCCAGTACTTC. This translates into CASRGTSGRFGYQETQYF.

CDR3 sequence: CASSQERGGDYGYTF. In nucleotides, the CDR3 is TGTGCCAGCAGCCAAGAAAGAGGGGGCGACTATGGCTACACCTTC. The chain combines TRBV4-2 with TRBJ1-2, with 7 bases that match TRBD1. The CDR3 has 15 residues. Looked up from germline, CDR1 is LGHNA and CDR2 is YNFKEQ. After removal of 0 bases from V and 3 bases from J, the junction contained 4 bases not matched to a gene.

The chain joins TRBV10-3 to TRBJ1-1; 8 bases fit TRBD1. Per germline, CDR1 ENHRY and CDR2 SYGVKD. CDR3 length equals 16 residues. V shed 0 bases and J 3 bases; nucleotides not matched to a gene: 6. CDR3 region: CAISESRPDRDTEAFF. The DNA for the CDR3 is TGTGCCATCAGTGAGTCTCGTCCGGACAGGGACACTGAAGCTTTCTTT.